These 6 T cell receptor gamma chains originate from one sample sequenced in a study of γδ T cells in repeated Plasmodium falciparum infection. Vgamma9/Vdelta2+ and Vdelta2-negative gammadelta T cells were flow-sorted from PBMC for bulk sequencing. TCRdb reran clone calling via CATT on the multiplex PCR reads. The data show 28,000 or so gamma-chain clones, 1.4% seen once. Sequenced material: gamma-delta T cells from blood. The receptors stem from a pool of human donors (malaria-infected and uninfected, not separated).

The table lists this clone with many counts. For this DNA, TCRdb reports the protein of a much larger clone, which diverges at residue 8, most likely from a read error; the protein presented here is translated directly from the DNA. CDR3 protein: CATWDQGCYYKKLF. The CDR3 DNA reads TGTGCCACCTGGGATCAAGGGTGTTATTATAAGAAACTCTTT. The rearrangement joins TRGV4 to TRGJ1 or TRGJ2. As TCRdb names no J gene, one was assigned here on the basis of a DNA match to germline. V lost 3 bases to trimming and J lost 3 bases; unmatched junction nucleotides: 8. Germline V lookup: CDR1 EGSTGY, CDR2 YDSYTSSV. The CDR3 extends over 14 amino acids.

This clone was counted at least ten times. TCRdb's protein for this DNA is that of a much larger clone and differs from the translation at residue 6, likely a read error; the protein shown is the DNA translation. The CDR3 DNA is TGTGCCTTGTGGGAGGCGCAGGAAGAGTTGGGCAAAAAAATCAAGGTATTT. This translates into CALWEAQEELGKKIKVF. The chain joins TRGV9 to TRGJP. There are 17 residues in the CDR3. V lost 2 bases and J lost 5; bases outside the gene matches: 6. Germline CDR1 GITISATS, CDR2 ISYDGTV (reference sequence).

On this clone itself: The protein TCRdb gives is from a much larger clone and does not agree with this DNA's translation at residue 11, likely a read error; the protein shown here comes from the DNA. The CDR3 nucleotides are TGTGCCACCTGGGACACCTCTTATTATAAGAGACTCTTT. Translating it yields CATWDTSYYKRLF. The V segment is TRGV3, and no J call was made. Germline assignment: CDR1 VTNTFY and CDR2 YDVSTARD (reference sequence). CDR3 length: 13 amino acids.

This clone turned up a few times. A read error likely explains this, since a far larger clone differs by one base. This specimen includes other DNA sequences encoding the same CDR3. The chain uses TRGV9 and TRGJP. The J gene comes from matching the DNA to germline here; TCRdb lacks it. Germline CDR1 GITISATS, CDR2 ISYDGTV (reference sequence). This CDR3 contains 17 residues. The CDR3 protein is CALWEERLELGKKIKVF. DNA of the CDR3: TGTGCCTTGTGGGAGGAACGTCTGGAGTTGGGAAAAAAAATCAAGGTATTT.

This clone was seen ten or more times. It differs at one base from a far larger clone, so likely a read error. This CDR3 is also generated by other DNA sequences in the sample. The rearrangement joins TRGV8 to TRGJ1 or TRGJ2. The J gene is not listed in TCRdb, so it was assigned here from a DNA match to germline. The J segment lost 10 bases and the V segment lost 5 bases, leaving 8 bases of the junction unmatched. The CDR3 length is 11 residues. The germline V gene encodes CDR1 VENAVY and CDR2 YDSYNSRV. The DNA for the CDR3 is TGTGCCACCTGGGGCCGGACGAAGAAACTCTTT. This sequence encodes CATWGRTKKLF.

This clone was observed at least ten times. This DNA's translation and the protein TCRdb lists, from a much larger clone, do not match at residue 13, likely due to a read error; the protein shown is translated from the DNA. The chain employs TRGV9 and TRGJP. TCRdb supplies no J gene; here it was assigned by aligning the nucleotide sequence to germline. The length of the CDR3 is 18 residues. Germline V CDR1 and CDR2: GITISATS, ISYDGTV (reference sequence). The CDR3 sequence: CALWEVQAEELGRKIKVF. The CDR3 DNA is TGTGCCTTGTGGGAGGTGCAAGCCGAAGAGTTGGGCAGAAAAATCAAGGTATTT.